This TCR beta chain comes out of a study of stem cell transplantation in POMP-related autoinflammatory disease. Overall study findings and caveats: In PRAID patients, the number of distinct TRB V-J gene pairings was restricted.

Method: immunoSEQ multiplex PCR; TCRdb's copy keeps in-frame clones and lacks some. The table lists around 9,000 clones, 88% of them singletons, with 13% in the top ten. Looked up from germline, CDR1 is SSHAT and CDR2 is FNYEAQ (reference sequence). The CDR3 length is 15 residues. The V and J ends lost 6 bases and 5 bases respectively, with 19 bases between them. Notes on this clone: No antigen is known for it.

The chain has TRBV7-7 and TRBJ1-1; D ambiguous. The specimen was CD8+ T cells from PBMCs, collected after stem cell transplantation. This receptor was identified in a human patient with POMP-related autoinflammation and immune dysregulation (PRAID). Some T cells may be the graft donor's. In nucleotides, the CDR3 is TGTGCCAGCAGTCCCAGACTCGGTTTGGAGACTGAAGCTTTCTTT. Protein: CASSPRLGLETEAFF.